The 27 T cell receptor beta chains below all came from one sample that was sequenced in a study of blood T cell repertoires in COVID-19. The data were produced by immunoSEQ multiplex PCR, yet TCRdb's version contains in-frame clones alone and is incomplete. The repertoire holds 130,000 to 150,000 clones, around four fifths seen once, with less than 50% in the top ten. The sequenced material came from peripheral blood. Source of these receptors: a human donor in a cohort sampled during active COVID-19.

This chain links TRBV11-2 with TRBJ1-2; no clear D. The CDR3 totals 14 residues. The ends were cut back, 3 bases at V and 8 bases at J, with 16 bases in the middle. Germline V gene data show CDR1 as SGHAT and CDR2 as FQNNGV. The DNA of the CDR3 is TGTGCCAGCAGCTTCGACCTCTTGGGGAGGGGCTACACCTTC. Translated: CASSFDLLGRGYTF.

The V gene is TRBV12-3 or TRBV12-4, the J gene TRBJ2-3; 7 nucleotides agree with TRBD2. The CDR3 spans 13 residues. The V and J ends lost 6 bases and 4 bases, in that order; junction bases with no gene match: 4. The CDR3 here is CASRLTSPDTQYF. The DNA for the CDR3 is TGTGCCAGCAGGCTGACTAGCCCAGATACGCAGTATTTT.

V usage is TRBV4-1 and J usage is TRBJ1-2; 7 nucleotides line up with TRBD1. The J segment lost 4 bases and the V segment lost 4 bases, leaving 6 bases of the junction unmatched. Germline CDR1 MGHRA, CDR2 YSYEKL. This CDR3 region has 14 residues. The CDR3 loop reads CASSPPTGSYGYTF. DNA for the CDR3: TGCGCCAGCAGCCCCCCGACAGGGTCCTATGGCTACACCTTC.

The chain recombines TRBV6-5 with TRBJ1-1; 7 nucleotides match TRBD1. The trim removed 6 bases at V and 12 bases at J, leaving 10 bases unmatched. The CDR3 extends over 12 amino acids. Germline V gene lookup returns CDR1 MNHEY and CDR2 SVGAGI. CDR3 coding DNA: TGTGCCAGCAGGAGCGGACAGGCTTGGTCTTTCTTT. Its protein product is CASRSGQAWSFF.

The V and J genes are TRBV3-1 (or the pseudogene TRBV3-2) and TRBJ2-6, with D uncertain. The V end lost 4 bases, the J end lost 3 bases, and 7 bases lay between the germline ends. Germline-derived CDR1 and CDR2 are LGHDT and YNNKEL (reference sequence). The length of the CDR3 is 14 residues. CDR3 DNA: TGTGCCAGCAGCCCCCGTCGTGGGGCCAACGTCCTGACTTTC. Its translation is CASSPRRGANVLTF.

The rearrangement uses TRBV12-3 or TRBV12-4 and TRBJ1-1, with D possibly TRBD1 on 6 matching bases. The CDR3 has 13 residues. V lost 7 bases to trimming and J lost 0 bases, with 9 bases between them. The CDR3 sequence is CASKWGLNTEAFF. As DNA, the CDR3 is TGTGCCAGCAAGTGGGGGCTGAACACTGAAGCTTTCTTT.

CDR3: CATSRAGAGKNIQYF. The CDR3 nucleotides read TGTGCCACCAGCAGAGCAGGGGCCGGCAAAAACATTCAGTACTTC. V is TRBV15 and J is TRBJ2-4; TRBD1 is a possible D gene (6 bases). The CDR3 runs to 15 residues. Germline V lookup: CDR1 LNHNV, CDR2 YYDKDF (reference sequence). The germline V and J ends were trimmed by 1 base and 3 bases, with 10 bases remaining between them.

V gene TRBV19 combines with J gene TRBJ2-1; D is perhaps TRBD2 (6 bases). Deletions cut 3 bases from V and 4 bases from J, with 16 bases between. Germline V CDR1 and CDR2: LNHDA, SQIVND (reference sequence). The CDR3 loop spans 16 amino acids. The CDR3 bases are TGTGCCAGTAGTATGGAACTAGCTGCCCTTTACAATGAGCAGTTCTTC. The encoded protein is CASSMELAALYNEQFF.

The chain recombines TRBV19 with TRBJ2-5; 8 bases agree with TRBD1. The CDR3 runs to 14 residues. From germline, CDR1 is LNHDA and CDR2 SQIVND (reference sequence). Trimming cost V 4 bases and J 5 bases; bases outside gene matches: 6. The CDR3 DNA follows: TGTGCCAGTAGTAGGACAGGGATAAGGGAGACCCAGTACTTC. Its translation is CASSRTGIRETQYF.

CDR3 DNA sequence: TGCGCCAGCAGCCAAGTCGGCAGGGGGCGTGGGGAGCAGTACTTC. It encodes CASSQVGRGRGEQYF. This rearrangement joins TRBV4-1 to TRBJ2-7; 8 bases line up with TRBD1. The germline V gene has CDR1 MGHRA and CDR2 YSYEKL. CDR3 size: 15 residues. Trimming removed 1 base from V and 7 bases from J; junction bases left unmatched: 9.

J is TRBJ1-1 and V is TRBV19, with TRBD1 as a possible D gene (5 bases). The CDR3 loop spans 15 amino acids. V was pared by 3 bases and J by 1 base, with 12 bases between. Germline CDR1 reads LNHDA; CDR2 reads SQIVND (reference sequence). The CDR3 reads CASSMRDWQNTEAFF. The CDR3 DNA reads as TGTGCCAGTAGTATGCGGGACTGGCAGAACACTGAAGCTTTCTTT.

The V and J genes are TRBV7-2 and TRBJ1-2; unclear D gene. V lost 8 bases and J 5 bases, leaving 12 bases between the germline ends. The V gene's germline CDR1 is SGHTA and CDR2 FQGNSA. The CDR3 totals 12 residues. The CDR3 loop reads CASARAGYGYTF. As DNA, the CDR3 is TGTGCCAGCGCCCGGGCGGGGTATGGCTACACCTTC.

The V call is TRBV2, the J call TRBJ2-3; possibly TRBD2 for D (6 bases). CDR1 and CDR2 (germline): SNHLY, FYNNEI. V was cut by 2 bases and J by 0 bases, with 12 bases left in between. This CDR3 spans 16 amino acids. CDR3 sequence reads: CASSESGTLSTDTQYF. DNA for the CDR3: TGTGCCAGCAGTGAATCAGGGACTCTCAGCACAGATACGCAGTATTTT. The full variable domain, with the rest looked up from reference TRBV2 and TRBJ2-3, is EPEVTQTPSHQVTQMGQEVILRCVPISNHLYFYWYRQILGQKVEFLVSFYNNEISEKSEIFDDQFSVERPDGSNFTLKIRSTKLEDSAMYFCASSESGTLSTDTQYFGPGTRLTVL.

The genes are TRBV20-1 and TRBJ1-2; D is possibly TRBD1 (6 bases). Trimming left V 6 bases short and J 5 bases short, with 25 bases between. CDR3 length: 16 amino acids. Germline V gene lookup returns CDR1 DFQATT and CDR2 SNEGSKA (reference sequence). CDR3 loop: CSASPQTGAINYGYTF. The CDR3 DNA follows: TGCAGTGCCAGTCCCCAGACAGGAGCAATTAATTATGGCTACACCTTC.

The chain recombines TRBV5-1 with TRBJ2-1; 7 bases are a match to TRBD2. This CDR3 is 16 amino acids long. J was trimmed by 8 bases and V by 7 bases; bases with no gene match: 18. Germline CDR1 SGHRS, CDR2 YFSETQ. The CDR3 region is CASGTNWQGGTDEQFF. CDR3 DNA sequence: TGCGCCAGCGGGACTAACTGGCAGGGAGGTACAGATGAGCAGTTCTTC.

The chain combines TRBV5-1 with TRBJ2-2, with 7 bases that match TRBD2. The J segment lost 1 base and the V segment lost 1 base, leaving 1 base of the junction unmatched. The CDR3 contains 15 residues. Germline assignment: CDR1 SGHRS and CDR2 YFSETQ. Here the CDR3 reads CASSLTSVNTGELFF. The DNA for the CDR3 is TGCGCCAGCAGCTTGACTAGCGTGAACACCGGGGAGCTGTTTTTT.

This sequence joins TRBV7-8 and TRBJ2-7; 9 nucleotides match TRBD1. The CDR3 has 13 amino acids. V dropped 5 bases and J dropped 6; count of bases not matched to a gene: 5. CDR1 and CDR2 from the germline V gene are SGHVS and FQNEAQ. The CDR3, as DNA: TGTGCCAGCAGCACGGACAGGGGAGGCGAGCAGTACTTC. Amino acids: CASSTDRGGEQYF.

The chain joins TRBV12-3 or TRBV12-4 to TRBJ2-3; TRBD2 matches 8 bases. Trimming at V came to 6 bases and at J to 11 bases, leaving 7 bases not matched to a gene. The CDR3 spans 12 residues. CDR3 sequence (DNA): TGTGCCAGCAGCCCCGGGGGGGTTGGGCAGTATTTT. Translating it yields CASSPGGVGQYF.

The V gene is TRBV4-3, the J gene TRBJ1-4; weak D call: TRBD1 (5 bases). Germline loops: CDR1 LGHNA, CDR2 YSLEER. Trimming stripped 1 base from V and 6 bases from J, with 9 bases between. CDR3 length: 14 residues. Here the CDR3 DNA reads TGCGCCAGCAGCCAAGGAGGCAGGGATGAAAAACTGTTTTTT. Translating it yields CASSQGGRDEKLFF.

This chain connects TRBV18 to TRBJ2-1; 9 positions match TRBD1. V lost 5 bases and J lost 1; bases outside the gene matches: 9. The CDR3 is made up of 17 amino acids. The germline CDR1 and CDR2 sequences are KGHSH and LQKENI. CDR3 DNA sequence: TGTGCCAGCTCATCGGGACAGGGAGGAAGTTCCTACAATGAGCAGTTCTTC. Encoded protein: CASSSGQGGSSYNEQFF.

V is TRBV14 and J is TRBJ1-4; 7 positions agree with TRBD1. The CDR3 runs 15 residues. Germline V gene lookup returns CDR1 SGHDN and CDR2 FVKESK. The ends lost 3 bases at V and 10 bases at J; junction bases unmatched: 11. CDR3 DNA sequence: TGTGCCAGCAGCCAGACCGGGACACCAGGGGGAAAACTGTTTTTT. Its protein is CASSQTGTPGGKLFF.

The gene calls are TRBV5-1 and TRBJ2-1; the D gene is possibly TRBD1 (6 bases). Germline V gene sequence: CDR1 SGHRS, CDR2 YFSETQ. Trimming pared 4 bases from V and 0 bases from J, leaving 11 bases between. The CDR3 sequence is 15 residues long. The CDR3 here is CASSPTGNSYNEQFF. In nucleotides, the CDR3 is TGCGCCAGCAGCCCCACAGGGAACTCCTACAATGAGCAGTTCTTC.

The rearrangement joins TRBV7-9 to TRBJ1-2; 7 bases map to TRBD1. The J segment lost 7 bases and the V segment lost 5 bases, leaving 10 bases of the junction unmatched. This CDR3 is built from 14 residues. Germline loops: CDR1 SEHNR, CDR2 FQNEAQ (reference sequence). CDR3 region: CASSLGQRNAGYTF. CDR3 sequence (DNA): TGTGCCAGCAGCCTGGGACAGAGGAATGCTGGCTACACCTTC.

The chain has TRBV30 and TRBJ1-5, with D possibly matching TRBD1 (5 bases). Trimming stripped 8 bases from V and 1 base from J, with 24 bases between. CDR1 and CDR2 (germline): GTSNPN, SVGIG (reference sequence). This CDR3 comprises 17 residues. The CDR3 here is CARPGHQVLGSNQPQHF. The DNA for the CDR3 is TGTGCCCGCCCTGGACACCAAGTTCTCGGGAGCAATCAGCCCCAGCATTTT.

This chain links TRBV3-1 (or the pseudogene TRBV3-2) with TRBJ1-2; maybe TRBD1 (6 bases). This CDR3 contains 16 residues. Trimming took off 3 bases at V and 8 bases at J, with 22 bases between the two ends. The germline CDR1 and CDR2 sequences are LGHDT and YNNKEL (reference sequence). In DNA form, the CDR3 reads TGTGCCAGCAGCCACGCCGGGACACGAAGTTTCAGCGGCTACACCTTC. Its translation is CASSHAGTRSFSGYTF.

At least ten counts were recorded for this clone. The rearrangement joins TRBV7-9 to TRBJ2-7; D is unclear. The CDR3 totals 11 residues. The V gene's germline CDR1 is SEHNR and CDR2 FQNEAQ (reference sequence). V lost 7 bases to trimming and J lost 2 bases, with 6 bases between them. Written as DNA, the CDR3 is TGTGCCAGCACCCCGGCCTACGAGCAGTACTTC. This translates into CASTPAYEQYF. Full variable domain (outside the CDR3, taken from reference TRBV7-9 and TRBJ2-7): DTGVSQNPRHKITKRGQNVTFRCDPISEHNRLYWYRQTLGQGPEFLTYFQNEAQLEKSRLLSDRFSAERPKGSFSTLEIQRTEQGDSAMYLCASTPAYEQYFGPGTRLTVT.

The CDR3 region is CASSLVGVQPQHF. As DNA, the CDR3 is TGTGCCAGCAGCTTAGTAGGGGTTCAGCCCCAGCATTTT. The chain has TRBV7-9 and TRBJ1-5, with D maybe TRBD1 (5 bases). V shed 1 base and J shed 6 bases, with 7 bases lying between them. The germline CDR1 and CDR2 sequences are SEHNR and FQNEAQ (reference sequence). This CDR3 comprises 13 residues. The variable domain in full, with the rest retrieved from reference TRBV7-9 and TRBJ1-5, is DTGVSQNPRHKITKRGQNVTFRCDPISEHNRLYWYRQTLGQGPEFLTYFQNEAQLEKSRLLSDRFSAERPKGSFSTLEIQRTEQGDSAMYLCASSLVGVQPQHFGDGTRLSIL.